These 16 T cell receptor beta chains were sequenced from one sample in a study of T cells in Graves' hyperthyroidism and ophthalmopathy. Amplified regions were TCR beta CDR3 sequences from RNA transcripts. The TCR CDR3 first-round RT-PCR relied on the HTBI primer set. TCRdb independently ran MiXCR on the multiplex PCR reads; one entry per CDR3 protein. The sample shows approximately 560,000 distinct CDR3 sequences, 15% to 17% of them seen only once. The sample was blood. The receptors stem from a woman aged 25 to 39 with Graves' hyperthyroidism.

This clonotype occurred many times. The chain combines TRBV7-2 with TRBJ2-5; D uncertain. Per germline, CDR1 SGHTA and CDR2 FQGNSA. The CDR3 is 15 residues long. Trimming took off 1 base at V and 5 bases at J, with 14 bases between the two ends. The CDR3 coding sequence is TGTGCCAGCAGCTTAGTGGGCGCGTCGGTGGAGACCCAGTACTTC. As protein: CASSLVGASVETQYF.

CDR3 loop: CASSFTGSGANVLTF. The DNA of the CDR3 is TGTGCCAGCAGCTTCACAGGCTCTGGGGCCAACGTCCTGACTTTC. The chain employs TRBV5-5 and TRBJ2-6, with a tentative D call TRBD1 (5 bases). V dropped 2 bases and J dropped 0 bases, with 6 bases sitting between them. Per germline, CDR1 SGHKS and CDR2 YYEKEE (reference sequence). The CDR3 runs 15 residues.

This sequence joins TRBV6-2 or TRBV6-3 and TRBJ2-3; D remains ambiguous. Germline CDR1 and CDR2: MNHEY and SVGEGT. V gave up 4 bases and J gave up 0 bases, with 17 bases separating them. The CDR3 runs to 17 residues. CDR3 nucleotide sequence: TGTGCCAGCAGTTTCAAAACGGCTGCGCTCAGCACAGATACGCAGTATTTT. This sequence encodes CASSFKTAALSTDTQYF.

This chain joins TRBV9 and TRBJ2-7, with D possibly being TRBD1 (7 bases). The CDR3 totals 16 residues. The germline V and J ends were trimmed by 4 bases and 0 bases, with 17 bases remaining between them. CDR1 and CDR2 (germline): SGDLS, YYNGEE. Here the CDR3 reads CASSPRAGGLSYEQYF. The DNA for the CDR3 is TGTGCCAGCAGCCCTCGGGCAGGGGGACTCTCCTACGAGCAGTACTTC.

This clonotype has just a few counts. The rearrangement links TRBV7-2 to TRBJ2-1; D gene unclear. CDR3 length equals 15 residues. V lost 1 base and J 0 bases, leaving 7 bases between the germline ends. Germline CDR1 and CDR2: SGHTA and FQGNSA. As DNA, the CDR3 is TGTGCCAGCAGCTTAGAGGGTCACTCCTACAATGAGCAGTTCTTC. Translation gives CASSLEGHSYNEQFF.

This clonotype was picked up many times. V usage is TRBV20-1 and J usage is TRBJ2-7; D may be TRBD2 (5 bases). The length of the CDR3 is 12 residues. The germline V gene has CDR1 DFQATT and CDR2 SNEGSKA (reference sequence). Trimming left V 3 bases short and J 2 bases short, with 8 bases between. The CDR3 nucleotides are TGCAGTGCTAGCCGGGATGCCTACGAGCAGTACTTC. Its protein is CSASRDAYEQYF.

The chain combines TRBV12-3 or TRBV12-4 with TRBJ2-1; 10 nucleotides agree with TRBD2. J lost 3 bases, V lost 3 bases, and 5 bases had no gene match. The CDR3 is made up of 16 amino acids. The CDR3 sequence: CASSLGLARRYNEQFF. The CDR3 coding sequence is TGTGCCAGCAGTTTGGGACTAGCGCGCCGCTACAATGAGCAGTTCTTC.

The chain employs TRBV29-1 and TRBJ2-6, with D uncertain. CDR1 is SQVTM and CDR2 is ANQGSEA in the germline V gene. Trimming removed 4 bases at V and 0 bases at J, with 10 bases between. This CDR3 comprises 15 residues. CDR3 region: CSVVAGTSGANVLTF. The DNA of the CDR3 is TGCAGCGTTGTCGCAGGTACCTCTGGGGCCAACGTCCTGACTTTC.

V gene TRBV10-3 combines with J gene TRBJ2-2; TRBD2 matches at 8 bases. CDR3 size: 14 residues. Germline V gene sequence: CDR1 ENHRY, CDR2 SYGVKD. Trimming cost V 2 bases and J 8 bases; bases outside gene matches: 4. CDR3 region: CAISEREGPGELFF. As DNA, the CDR3 is TGTGCCATCAGTGAGCGGGAGGGCCCTGGGGAGCTGTTTTTT.

This clonotype was counted many times. The chain recombines TRBV20-1 with TRBJ2-7; a possible D gene is TRBD1 (6 bases). Germline V lookup: CDR1 DFQATT, CDR2 SNEGSKA (reference sequence). V was cut by 5 bases and J by 6 bases, with 17 bases left in between. The CDR3 has 13 amino acids. The CDR3 loop reads CSAYEQGPLEQYF. The CDR3 DNA follows: TGCAGTGCTTATGAACAGGGACCCCTCGAGCAGTACTTC.

The table lists this clonotype with many counts. The chain combines TRBV5-1 with TRBJ2-3; 7 bases align to TRBD2. V lost 6 bases to trimming and J lost 6 bases; unmatched junction nucleotides: 10. CDR1 is SGHRS, CDR2 YFSETQ, per germline. There are 14 residues in the CDR3. CDR3 coding DNA: TGCGCCAGCAACCCTAGCGGCCTTCGGGATACGCAGTATTTT. Translation: CASNPSGLRDTQYF.

This clonotype occurred many times. The J gene is TRBJ2-3, the V gene TRBV30, with TRBD2 identical over 9 bases. Trimming at V came to 4 bases and at J to 0 bases, leaving 5 bases not matched to a gene. Per the germline V gene, CDR1 is GTSNPN and CDR2 is SVGIG (reference sequence). This CDR3 contains 15 residues. The CDR3 DNA follows: TGTGCCTGGACTAGCGGGGCTCTGAGCACAGATACGCAGTATTTT. It encodes CAWTSGALSTDTQYF.

This rearrangement joins TRBV11-2 to TRBJ2-7; a possible D gene is TRBD2 (5 bases). Trimming cost V 6 bases and J 4 bases, with 16 bases left between them. The germline V gene encodes CDR1 SGHAT and CDR2 FQNNGV. The CDR3 totals 14 residues. CDR3 coding DNA: TGTGCCAGCAGGTCACTAAGAAGAGGGTACGAGCAGTACTTC. It codes for CASRSLRRGYEQYF. Looking up the rest from reference TRBV11-2 and TRBJ2-7 gives the full variable domain: EAGVAQSPRYKIIEKRQSVAFWCNPISGHATLYWYQQILGQGPKLLIQFQNNGVVDDSQLPKDRFSAERLKGVDSTLKIQPAKLEDSAVYLCASRSLRRGYEQYFGPGTRLTVT.

This clonotype was found many times. The CDR3 coding sequence is TGTGCCACCAGCCCCTGGCGCACAGATACGCAGTATTTT. Amino acid sequence: CATSPWRTDTQYF. The chain joins TRBV15 to TRBJ2-3; D is ambiguous. Trimming pared 5 bases from V and 1 base from J, leaving 7 bases between. The CDR3 contains 13 residues. The germline CDR1 and CDR2 sequences are LNHNV and YYDKDF (reference sequence).

The rearrangement joins TRBV11-2 to TRBJ2-1, with TRBD2 identical over 7 bases. The CDR3 covers 19 residues. V lost 3 bases, J lost 6 bases, and 20 bases stayed unmatched. Germline-derived CDR1 and CDR2 are SGHAT and FQNNGV. The CDR3 nucleotides read TGTGCCAGCAGCTTGGTACGGAGCGGGGTCGCCCACATCTCCAATGAGCAGTTCTTC. Translated: CASSLVRSGVAHISNEQFF.

This clonotype was seen many times. This sequence joins TRBV2 and TRBJ2-7; no clear D. CDR3 length equals 10 residues. Germline CDR1 SNHLY, CDR2 FYNNEI. The V end lost 4 bases, the J end lost 2 bases, and 0 bases lay between the germline ends. CDR3 residues: CASSAYEQYF. In nucleotides, the CDR3 is TGTGCCAGCAGTGCCTACGAGCAGTACTTC.